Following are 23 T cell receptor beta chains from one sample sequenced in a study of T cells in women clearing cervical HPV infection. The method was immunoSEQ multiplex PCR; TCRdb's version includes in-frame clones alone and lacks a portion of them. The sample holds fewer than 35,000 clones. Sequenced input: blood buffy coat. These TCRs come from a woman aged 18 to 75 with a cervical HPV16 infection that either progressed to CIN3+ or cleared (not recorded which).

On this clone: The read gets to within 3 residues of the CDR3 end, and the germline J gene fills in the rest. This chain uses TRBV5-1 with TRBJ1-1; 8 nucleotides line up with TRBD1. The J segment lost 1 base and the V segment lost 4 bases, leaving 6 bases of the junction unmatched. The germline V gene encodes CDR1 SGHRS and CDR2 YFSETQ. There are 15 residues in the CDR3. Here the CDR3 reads CASSQDRGGNTEAFF. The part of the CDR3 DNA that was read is TGCGCCAGCAGCCAAGACAGGGGTGGGAACACTGAA.

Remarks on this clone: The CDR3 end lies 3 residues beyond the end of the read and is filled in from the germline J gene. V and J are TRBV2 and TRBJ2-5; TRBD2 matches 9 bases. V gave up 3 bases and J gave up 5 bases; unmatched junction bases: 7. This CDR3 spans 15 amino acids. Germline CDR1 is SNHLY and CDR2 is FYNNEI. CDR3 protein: CASSDPGTSFETQYF. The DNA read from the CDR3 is TGTGCCAGCAGTGACCCCGGGACTAGCTTTGAGACC. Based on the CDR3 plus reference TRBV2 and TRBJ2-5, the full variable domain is EPEVTQTPSHQVTQMGQEVILRCVPISNHLYFYWYRQILGQKVEFLVSFYNNEISEKSEIFDDQFSVERPDGSNFTLKIRSTKLEDSAMYFCASSDPGTSFETQYFGPGTRLLVL.

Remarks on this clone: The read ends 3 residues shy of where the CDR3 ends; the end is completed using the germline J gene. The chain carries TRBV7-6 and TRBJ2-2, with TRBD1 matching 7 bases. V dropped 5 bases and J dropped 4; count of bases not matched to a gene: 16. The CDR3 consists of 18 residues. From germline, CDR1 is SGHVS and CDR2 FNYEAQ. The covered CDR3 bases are TGTGCCAGCAGCGGCCAAGCAGGGACAGCAATGAGCACCGGGGAG. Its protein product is CASSGQAGTAMSTGE. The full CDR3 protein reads CASSGQAGTAMSTGELFF.

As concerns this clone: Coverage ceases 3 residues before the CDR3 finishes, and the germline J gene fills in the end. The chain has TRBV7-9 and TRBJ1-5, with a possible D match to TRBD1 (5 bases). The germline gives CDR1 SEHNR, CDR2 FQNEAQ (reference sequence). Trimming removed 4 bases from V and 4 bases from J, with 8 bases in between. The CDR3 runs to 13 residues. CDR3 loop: CASSSGVNQPQHF. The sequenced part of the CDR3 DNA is TGTGCCAGCAGCTCGGGGGTGAATCAGCCC.

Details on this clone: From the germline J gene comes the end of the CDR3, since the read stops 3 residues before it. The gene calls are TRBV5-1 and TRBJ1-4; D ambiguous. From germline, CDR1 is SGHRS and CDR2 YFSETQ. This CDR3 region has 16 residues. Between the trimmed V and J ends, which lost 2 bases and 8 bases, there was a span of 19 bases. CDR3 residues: CASSFSLGPRLEKLFF. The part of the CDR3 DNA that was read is TGCGCCAGCAGCTTTTCCCTCGGTCCGCGGTTGGAAAAA. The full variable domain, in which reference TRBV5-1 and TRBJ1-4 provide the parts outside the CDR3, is KAGVTQTPRYLIKTRGQQVTLSCSPISGHRSVSWYQQTPGQGLQFLFEYFSETQRNKGNFPGRFSGRQFSNSRSEMNVSTLELGDSALYLCASSFSLGPRLEKLFFGSGTQLSVL.

The sequenced CDR3 bases are TGTGCCAGCAGCTTAAGAGCAGGGGGCACCGGGGAG. It translates to CASSLRAGGTGE. The full CDR3 is CASSLRAGGTGELFF. This chain uses TRBV11-1 with TRBJ2-2; 7 bases are shared with TRBD1. The read terminates 3 residues ahead of where the CDR3 ends, so the germline J gene completes it. Germline V CDR1 and CDR2: SGHAT, FQDESV (reference sequence). Trimming took 2 bases from V and 4 from J; bases not matched to a gene: 4. The CDR3 is made up of 15 amino acids. Variable domain in full (rest from reference TRBV11-1 and TRBJ2-2): EAEVAQSPRYKITEKSQAVAFWCDPISGHATLYWYRQILGQGPELLVQFQDESVVDDSQLPKDRFSAERLKGVDSTLKIQPAELGDSAMYLCASSLRAGGTGELFFGEGSRLTVL.

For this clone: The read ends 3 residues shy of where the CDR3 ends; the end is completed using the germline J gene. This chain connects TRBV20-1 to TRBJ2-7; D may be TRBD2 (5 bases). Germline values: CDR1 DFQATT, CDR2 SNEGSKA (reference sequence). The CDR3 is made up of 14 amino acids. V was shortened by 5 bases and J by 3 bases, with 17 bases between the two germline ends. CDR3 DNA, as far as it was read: TGCAGTGCTTCAGGAATAGCGACCAACTACGAG. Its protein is CSASGIATNYE. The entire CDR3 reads CSASGIATNYEQYF.

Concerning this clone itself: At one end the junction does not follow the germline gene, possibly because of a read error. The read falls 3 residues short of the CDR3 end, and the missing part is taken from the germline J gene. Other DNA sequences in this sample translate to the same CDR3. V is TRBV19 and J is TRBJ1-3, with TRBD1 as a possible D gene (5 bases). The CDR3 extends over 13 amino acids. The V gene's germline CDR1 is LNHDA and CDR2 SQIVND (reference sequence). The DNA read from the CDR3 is TGTGCCAGTAGACCAGGGTCTGGAAACACT. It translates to CASRPGSGNT. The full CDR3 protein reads CASRPGSGNTIYF. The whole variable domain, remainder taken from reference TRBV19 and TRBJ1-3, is DGGITQSPKYLFRKEGQNVTLSCEQNLNHDAMYWYRQDPGQGLRLIYYSQIVNDFQKGDIAEGYSVSREKKESFPLTVTSAQKNPTAFYLCASRPGSGNTIYFGEGSWLTVV.

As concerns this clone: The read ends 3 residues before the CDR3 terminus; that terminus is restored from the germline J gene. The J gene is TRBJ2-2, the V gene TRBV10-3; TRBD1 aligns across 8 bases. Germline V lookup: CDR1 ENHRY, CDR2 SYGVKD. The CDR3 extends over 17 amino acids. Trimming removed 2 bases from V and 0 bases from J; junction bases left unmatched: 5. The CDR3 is CAISEPEQGANTGELFF. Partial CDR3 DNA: TGTGCCATCAGTGAGCCGGAACAGGGGGCGAACACCGGGGAG.

CDR3 DNA, as far as it was read: TGTGCCAGCAGTGACGACTCTGGGGCCAACGTA. Its translation: CASSDDSGANV. The entire CDR3 reads CASSDDSGANVLFF. The chain uses TRBV2 and TRBJ1-4, with D possibly being TRBD1 (5 bases). The CDR3 end is not reached by the read, which stops 3 residues before it; the germline J gene fills it in. The CDR3 runs 14 residues. Per the germline V gene, CDR1 is SNHLY and CDR2 is FYNNEI.

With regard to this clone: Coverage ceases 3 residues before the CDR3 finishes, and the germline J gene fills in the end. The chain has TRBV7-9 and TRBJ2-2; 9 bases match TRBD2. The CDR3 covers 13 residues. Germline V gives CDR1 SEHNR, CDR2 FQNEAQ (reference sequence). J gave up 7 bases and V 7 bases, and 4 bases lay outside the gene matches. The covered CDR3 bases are TGTGCCAGCATCCGACTAGCGGTCGGGGAG. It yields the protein CASIRLAVGE. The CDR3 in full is CASIRLAVGELFF.

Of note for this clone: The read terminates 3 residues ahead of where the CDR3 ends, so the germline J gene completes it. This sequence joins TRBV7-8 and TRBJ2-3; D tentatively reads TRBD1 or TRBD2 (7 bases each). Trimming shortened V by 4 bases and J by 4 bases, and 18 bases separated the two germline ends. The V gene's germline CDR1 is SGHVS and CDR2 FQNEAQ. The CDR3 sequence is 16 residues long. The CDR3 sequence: CASSSGGGRSADTQYF. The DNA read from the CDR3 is TGTGCCAGCAGCTCAGGGGGAGGGAGGTCGGCAGATACG.

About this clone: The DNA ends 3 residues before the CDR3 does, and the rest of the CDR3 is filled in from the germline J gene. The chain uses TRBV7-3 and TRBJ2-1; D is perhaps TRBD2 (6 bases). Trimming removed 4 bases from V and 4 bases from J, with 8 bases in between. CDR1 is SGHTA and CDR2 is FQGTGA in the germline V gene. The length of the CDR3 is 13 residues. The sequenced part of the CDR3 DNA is TGTGCCAGCAGCTCCGGAGGGTACAATGAG. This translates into CASSSGGYNE. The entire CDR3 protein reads CASSSGGYNEQFF.

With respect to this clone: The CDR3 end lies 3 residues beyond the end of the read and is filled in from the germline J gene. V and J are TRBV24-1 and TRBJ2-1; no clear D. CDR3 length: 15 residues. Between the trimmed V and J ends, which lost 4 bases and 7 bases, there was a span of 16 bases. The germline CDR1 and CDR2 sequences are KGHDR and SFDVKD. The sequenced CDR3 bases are TGTGCCACCAGTGAGAGACACCAGGATGGGAATGAG. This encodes CATSERHQDGNE. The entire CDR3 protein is CATSERHQDGNEQFF.

The chain's CDR3 is CASNEGRASGNTIYF. The CDR3 bases that were read are TGTGCCAGCAATGAGGGGAGGGCCTCTGGAAACACC. The chain recombines TRBV5-5 with TRBJ1-3; D possibly corresponds to TRBD1 (5 bases). The read ends 3 residues early relative to the CDR3; the germline J gene fills the gap. The CDR3 is 15 residues long. CDR1 SGHKS and CDR2 YYEKEE come from the germline V gene (reference sequence). Between the trimmed V and J ends, which lost 6 bases and 0 bases, there was a span of 13 bases.

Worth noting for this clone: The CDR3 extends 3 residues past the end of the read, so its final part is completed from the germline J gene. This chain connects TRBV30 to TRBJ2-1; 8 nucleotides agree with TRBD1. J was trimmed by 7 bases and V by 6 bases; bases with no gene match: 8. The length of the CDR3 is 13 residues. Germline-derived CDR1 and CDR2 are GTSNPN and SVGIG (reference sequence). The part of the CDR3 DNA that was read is TGTGCCTGTAGACAGGGGAATTGGAATGAG. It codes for CACRQGNWNE. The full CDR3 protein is CACRQGNWNEQFF. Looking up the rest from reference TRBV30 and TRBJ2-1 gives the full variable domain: SQTIHQWPATLVQPVGSPLSLECTVEGTSNPNLYWYRQAAGRGLQLLFYSVGIGQISSEVPQNLSASRPQDRQFILSSKKLLLSDSGFYLCACRQGNWNEQFFGPGTRLTVL.

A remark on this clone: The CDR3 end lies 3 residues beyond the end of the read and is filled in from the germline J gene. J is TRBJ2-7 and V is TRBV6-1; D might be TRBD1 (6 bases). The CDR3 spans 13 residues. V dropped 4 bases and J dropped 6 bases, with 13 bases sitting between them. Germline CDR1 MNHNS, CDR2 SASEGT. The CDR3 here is CASSAIRGFEQYF. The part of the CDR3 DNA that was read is TGTGCCAGCAGTGCCATTAGGGGGTTCGAG.

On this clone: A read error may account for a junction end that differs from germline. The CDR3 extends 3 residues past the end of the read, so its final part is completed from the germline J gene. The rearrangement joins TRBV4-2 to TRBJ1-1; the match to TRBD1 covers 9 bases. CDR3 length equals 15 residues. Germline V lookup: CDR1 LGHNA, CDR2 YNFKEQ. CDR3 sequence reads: CASSLRDRADTEAFF. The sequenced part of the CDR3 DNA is TGCGCCAGCAGCCTTCGGGACAGGGCAGACACTGAA.

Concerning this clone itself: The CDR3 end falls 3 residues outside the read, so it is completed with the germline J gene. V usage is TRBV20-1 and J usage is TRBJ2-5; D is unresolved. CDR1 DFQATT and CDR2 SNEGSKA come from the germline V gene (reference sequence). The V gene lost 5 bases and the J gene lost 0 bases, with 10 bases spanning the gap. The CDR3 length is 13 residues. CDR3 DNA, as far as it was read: TGCAGTGCTTTAGTCCCGTACCAAGAGACC. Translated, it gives CSALVPYQET. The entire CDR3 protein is CSALVPYQETQYF.

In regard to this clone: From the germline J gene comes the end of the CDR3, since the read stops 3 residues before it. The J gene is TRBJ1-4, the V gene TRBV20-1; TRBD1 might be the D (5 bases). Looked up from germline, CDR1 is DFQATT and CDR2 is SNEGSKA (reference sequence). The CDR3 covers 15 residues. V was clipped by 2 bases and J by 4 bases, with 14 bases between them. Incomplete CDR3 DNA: TGCAGTGCTAGATCCAGGGTCCTTAATAATGAAAAA. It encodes CSARSRVLNNEK. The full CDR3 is CSARSRVLNNEKLFF.

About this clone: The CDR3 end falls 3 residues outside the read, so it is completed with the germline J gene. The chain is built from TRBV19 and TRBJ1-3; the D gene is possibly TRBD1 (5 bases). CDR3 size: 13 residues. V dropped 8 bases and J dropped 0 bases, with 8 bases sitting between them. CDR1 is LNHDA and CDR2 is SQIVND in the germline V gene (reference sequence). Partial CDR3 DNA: TGTGCCAGTGGGCAGGGCTCTGGAAACACC. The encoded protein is CASGQGSGNT. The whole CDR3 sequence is CASGQGSGNTIYF.

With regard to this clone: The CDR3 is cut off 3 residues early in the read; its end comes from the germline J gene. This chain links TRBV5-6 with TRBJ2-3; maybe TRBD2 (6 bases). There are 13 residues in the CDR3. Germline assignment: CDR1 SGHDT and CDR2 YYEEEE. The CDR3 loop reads CASSRWGVETQYF. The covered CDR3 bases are TGTGCCAGCAGCCGCTGGGGGGTAGAGACG.

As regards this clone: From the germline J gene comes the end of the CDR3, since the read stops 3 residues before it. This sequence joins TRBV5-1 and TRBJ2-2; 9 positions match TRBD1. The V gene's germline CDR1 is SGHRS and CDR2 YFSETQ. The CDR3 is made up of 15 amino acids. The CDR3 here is CASSLRTGAYEKLFF. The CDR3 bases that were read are TGCGCCAGCAGCTTAAGGACAGGGGCTTATGAAAAG.